These 6 T cell receptor beta chains were sequenced from one sample in a study of T cell therapy after organ transplantation. No cognate antigen is known for these TCRs. Some clones are missing from TCRdb's copy, which holds only in-frame ones; the method was immunoSEQ multiplex PCR. The table has 1,500 to 2,000 clones, around 80% seen once; the top ten hold roughly 20%. The sequenced sample was CD8+ T cells from blood, obtained before autologous CMV-specific T cell therapy. Receptors originate from a human patient who had received a solid organ transplant and had CMV disease.

The chain carries TRBV19 and TRBJ2-7; possibly TRBD2 for D (5 bases). V was trimmed by 10 bases and J by 0 bases, leaving 13 bases between them. Germline V gene lookup returns CDR1 LNHDA and CDR2 SQIVND (reference sequence). This CDR3 has 13 amino acids. This CDR3 is CATRLRASYEQYF. In DNA, the CDR3 is TGTGCCACAAGACTGAGGGCCTCCTACGAGCAGTACTTC.

The chain has TRBV27 and TRBJ1-1, with D unresolved. Per the germline V gene, CDR1 is MNHEY and CDR2 is SMNVEV (reference sequence). The CDR3 totals 13 residues. The V end was cut by 7 bases, the J end by 0 bases, with 9 bases between. The CDR3 DNA reads as TGTGCCAGCAAAGTAAAAATGAACACTGAAGCTTTCTTT. This codes for CASKVKMNTEAFF.

This clone was recorded only once. This chain connects TRBV27 to TRBJ1-1; D gene ambiguous. V was trimmed by 0 bases and J by 1 base, leaving 9 bases between them. Germline V gene sequence: CDR1 MNHEY, CDR2 SMNVEV (reference sequence). CDR3 length equals 15 residues. This chain's CDR3 is CASSLSFVGNTEAFF. In nucleotides, the CDR3 is TGTGCCAGCAGTTTATCTTTCGTAGGGAACACTGAAGCTTTCTTT.

The chain links TRBV28 to TRBJ2-3; D perhaps matches TRBD1 (8 bases). CDR3 length: 14 amino acids. Per the germline V gene, CDR1 is MDHEN and CDR2 is SYDVKM. Trimming cost V 6 bases and J 4 bases, with 14 bases left between them. The CDR3 bases are TGTGCCAGCAGCAACACAGGGGGGGCAGATACGCAGTATTTT. It specifies CASSNTGGADTQYF.

The chain employs TRBV27 and TRBJ2-7; D is possibly TRBD1 (6 bases). The CDR3 loop spans 17 amino acids. Germline CDR1 reads MNHEY; CDR2 reads SMNVEV (reference sequence). Trimming removed 2 bases at V and 7 bases at J, with 24 bases between. The CDR3 spells CASSLRYETGTLGEQYF. Here the CDR3 DNA reads TGTGCCAGCAGTTTAAGGTACGAGACAGGTACTTTAGGTGAGCAGTACTTC.

This chain uses TRBV28 with TRBJ1-2, with D unresolved. The germline V and J ends were trimmed by 3 bases and 4 bases, with 12 bases remaining between them. The CDR3 is 14 residues long. Looked up from germline, CDR1 is MDHEN and CDR2 is SYDVKM. The CDR3 sequence: CASSLKGEGYGYTF. As DNA, the CDR3 is TGTGCCAGCAGTTTGAAGGGAGAAGGCTATGGCTACACCTTC.